These 4 T cell receptor beta chains were sequenced from one sample in a study of T cell responses to AZD1222 COVID-19 vaccine. The repertoire was sequenced with immunoSEQ multiplex PCR; TCRdb's copy has only in-frame clones and lacks some. The profile covers over 130,000 clones, with about 90% appearing a single time and 7% to 9% taken by the ten largest. This specimen was peripheral blood, taken 28 days after the second dose of the MenACWY control vaccine. All receptors derive from an adult who received the MenACWY meningococcal vaccine as a control.

The chain recombines TRBV19 with TRBJ2-3; TRBD1 matches 8 bases. CDR1 is LNHDA and CDR2 is SQIVND in the germline V gene (reference sequence). The CDR3 covers 15 residues. V shed 7 bases and J 0 bases; nucleotides not matched to a gene: 6. This CDR3 is CASTVGTGSTDTQYF. The CDR3 DNA sequence: TGTGCCAGTACAGTTGGGACAGGCAGCACAGATACGCAGTATTTT.

The CDR3 protein is CASSLRDKASPLHF. The CDR3 DNA reads as TGTGCCAGCAGCCTCCGGGACAAAGCCTCACCCCTCCACTTT. This chain joins TRBV6-5 and TRBJ1-6, with D perhaps TRBD1 (6 bases). V lost 6 bases to trimming and J lost 10 bases, with 16 bases between them. Germline loops: CDR1 MNHEY, CDR2 SVGAGI. This CDR3 spans 14 amino acids.

The V and J genes are TRBV28 and TRBJ2-7; 9 bases are shared with TRBD1. CDR1 is MDHEN and CDR2 is SYDVKM in the germline V gene. The CDR3 consists of 15 residues. V shed 4 bases and J 1 base; nucleotides not matched to a gene: 5. Here the CDR3 DNA reads TGTGCCAGCAGTTCGGGACAGGGAATTTCCTACGAGCAGTACTTC. Translation gives CASSSGQGISYEQYF.

The CDR3 is CASSLAVSNEKLFF. DNA for the CDR3: TGTGCCAGCAGCTTAGCGGTCAGTAATGAAAAACTGTTTTTT. This chain links TRBV7-9 with TRBJ1-4; D unclear. This CDR3 is built from 14 residues. The V gene's germline CDR1 is SEHNR and CDR2 FQNEAQ (reference sequence). The V and J ends lost 0 bases and 4 bases respectively, with 6 bases between them.